This T cell receptor (beta chain) came from a study of blood T cell repertoires in COVID-19. The overall study: From the United States, Italy and Spain came samples of acute and convalescent COVID-19. PBMCs, B-cell-depleted T cells, or T cells were the source of the cDNA or gDNA that made up the material.

Germline V gene sequence: CDR1 MNHNY, CDR2 SVGAGI (reference sequence). Trimming removed 8 bases from V and 2 bases from J, with 16 bases in between. This CDR3 is built from 14 residues. Original methodology: Reference gene primer amplification gave nucleated cell count estimates. TCRdb keeps only in-frame clones here, not all; method: immunoSEQ multiplex PCR. D and trimming come from the DNA, and the V and J calls and clone size come from that table. This sample has some 130,000 clones, with almost 70% found just once. This chain connects TRBV6-6 to TRBJ2-7, with D maybe TRBD1 (6 bases). Sequencing was done on a sample of peripheral blood. This TCR derives from a woman between 65 and 79 years old with acute or convalescent COVID-19. CDR3 sequence: CASLGIWGPYEQYF. CDR3 sequence (DNA): TGTGCCAGCCTAGGAATCTGGGGGCCCTACGAGCAGTACTTC.